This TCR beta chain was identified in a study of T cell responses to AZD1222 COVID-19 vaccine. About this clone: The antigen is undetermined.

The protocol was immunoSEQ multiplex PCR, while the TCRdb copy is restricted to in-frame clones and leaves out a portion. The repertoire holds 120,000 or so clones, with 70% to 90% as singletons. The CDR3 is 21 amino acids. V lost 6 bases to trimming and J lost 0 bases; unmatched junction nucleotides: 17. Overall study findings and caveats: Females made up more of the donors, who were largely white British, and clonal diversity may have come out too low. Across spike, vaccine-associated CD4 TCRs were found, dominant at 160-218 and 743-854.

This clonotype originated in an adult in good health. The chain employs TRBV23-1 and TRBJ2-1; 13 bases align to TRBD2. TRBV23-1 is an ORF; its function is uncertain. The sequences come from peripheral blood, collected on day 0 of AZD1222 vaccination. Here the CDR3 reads CASRDGVGLAGDASSYNEQFF. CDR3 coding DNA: TGCGCCAGCAGGGATGGGGTCGGACTAGCGGGGGATGCGAGCTCCTACAATGAGCAGTTCTTC.